This TCR beta chain was obtained from a study of T-cell memory formation after mild COVID-19. Across the whole study: The two donors had largely donor-specific TCR clusters. Notes on the study in general: Contracting CD8+ clones were enriched in EMRA, CD4+ mainly in CM and EM.

Using its own MiXCR run on the 5' RACE reads, TCRdb lists one record per CDR3 protein. The sample consists of around 370,000 distinct CDR3 sequences, under 25% of them appearing once. As for this clonotype: Its antigen is undetermined.

The sequencing input was PBMCs or a T cell subset sorted from them (not recorded which). This receptor was obtained from an adult woman who had mild COVID-19 (a few samples of this study predate the infection). Cell type and time point are not known.

The CDR3 coding sequence is TGTGCCAGCAGCTTAGAGGACAGTCTTGGGAGCTACACCTTC. Residues: CASSLEDSLGSYTF. The chain couples TRBV7-9 to TRBJ1-2, with a weak D call TRBD1 (6 bases). CDR3 size: 14 residues. The ends were cut back, 1 base at V and 9 bases at J, with 15 bases in the middle. The germline gives CDR1 SEHNR, CDR2 FQNEAQ (reference sequence).